This TCR beta chain stems from a study of shared clonotypes between healthy human individuals. Notes on the study in general: It was anticipated that sequencing depth would influence how many clonotypes donors shared.

Produced via immunoSEQ multiplex PCR; TCRdb's table is partial and in-frame only. Of under 2.5 million clones in the sample, approximately 90% were seen once. V shed 1 base and J 4 bases; nucleotides not matched to a gene: 14. CDR3 length equals 19 residues. Germline V CDR1 and CDR2: SGHAT, FQNNGV. This clone was counted a single time. Its antigen is undetermined. The TCR comes from a man between 18 and 35 years old in good health. Some clones in this sample may be carry-over from other donors' samples. This rearrangement joins TRBV11-2 to TRBJ2-2, with 8 positions matching TRBD2. The specimen was naive CD4+ T cells from PBMCs. Noted subset: CD45RA+ positively selected. The CDR3 sequence is CASSLVLWRGERITGELFF. In nucleotides, the CDR3 is TGTGCCAGCAGCTTAGTATTATGGCGGGGGGAGAGAATCACCGGGGAGCTGTTTTTT.